This TCR beta chain appears in the sequencing data of a study of blood T cell repertoires in COVID-19. Turning to the study itself: In each case, the material was cDNA or gDNA derived from T cells, B-cell-depleted T cells, or PBMCs.

Some clones are missing from TCRdb's copy, which holds only in-frame ones; the method was immunoSEQ multiplex PCR. The data contain 70,000 to 95,000 clones, just under 85% of them seen just once; the ten biggest clones take up 10% to 15%. V was shortened by 6 bases and J by 3 bases, with 11 bases between the two germline ends. The CDR3 runs 14 residues. Germline V gene sequence: CDR1 MNHEY, CDR2 SVGAGI. The V and J genes are TRBV6-5 and TRBJ1-4; weak D call: TRBD1 (5 bases). The sequencing sample was made of peripheral blood. This TCR was sampled from a woman in her seventies with active or convalescent COVID-19. CDR3 protein: CASRRQTANEKLFF. The CDR3 DNA reads TGTGCCAGCAGACGACAGACAGCTAATGAAAAACTGTTTTTT.